Presented here are 19 T cell receptor beta chains from one specimen sequenced in a study of blood T cell repertoires in COVID-19. The data were produced by immunoSEQ multiplex PCR, yet TCRdb's version contains in-frame clones alone and is incomplete. The sample includes roughly 250,000 clones, around four fifths of them seen just once. Material for sequencing was peripheral blood. The receptors stem from a woman in her 40s with active or convalescent COVID-19.

The chain employs TRBV28 and TRBJ1-2; 7 positions agree with TRBD1. Trimming took 2 bases from V and 4 from J; bases not matched to a gene: 4. CDR1 and CDR2 from the germline V gene are MDHEN and SYDVKM. The CDR3 contains 14 residues. The CDR3 DNA is TGTGCCAGCAGTTTACAACAGGGGCTCTATGGCTACACCTTC. Protein product: CASSLQQGLYGYTF.

This rearrangement joins TRBV5-4 to TRBJ2-1; 11 bases fit TRBD2. The trim removed 5 bases at V and 2 bases at J, leaving 9 bases unmatched. Germline CDR1 and CDR2: SGHNT and YYREEE (reference sequence). The CDR3 covers 17 residues. CDR3 sequence: CASSFSGGGVTYNEQFF. The CDR3 region has the DNA TGTGCCAGCAGTTTTAGCGGGGGGGGCGTCACCTACAATGAGCAGTTCTTC.

On this clone itself: Given a much more abundant clone one base away, this may be a read error. V gene TRBV28 combines with J gene TRBJ1-2; the D gene is possibly TRBD1 (5 bases). CDR1 MDHEN and CDR2 SYDVKM come from the germline V gene. V was shortened by 3 bases and J by 0 bases, with 5 bases between the two germline ends. The CDR3 is made up of 13 amino acids. As DNA, the CDR3 is TGTGCCAGCAGTTTGACAGCTAACTATGGCTACACCTTC. It is translated as CASSLTANYGYTF.

Regarding this clone: This sample includes further DNA sequences coding for the same CDR3. The chain couples TRBV12-3 or TRBV12-4 to TRBJ1-1; unclear D gene. The CDR3 loop spans 12 amino acids. Deletions cut 4 bases from V and 4 bases from J, with 7 bases between. The CDR3 region is CASSSVSTEAFF. The DNA of the CDR3 is TGTGCCAGCAGTTCCGTGAGCACTGAAGCTTTCTTT.

This clone occurred a few times. The rearrangement links TRBV5-4 to TRBJ1-1, with D possibly TRBD1 on 6 matching bases. This CDR3 is 13 amino acids long. CDR1 is SGHNT, CDR2 YYREEE, per germline (reference sequence). Deletions cut 7 bases from V and 5 bases from J, with 15 bases between. The CDR3 DNA sequence: TGTGCCAGCGAGGAACAGGGAAGGACTGAAGCTTTCTTT. This gives the protein CASEEQGRTEAFF.

The chain couples TRBV4-2 to TRBJ1-2; D might be TRBD1 (5 bases). Germline V CDR1 and CDR2: LGHNA, YNFKEQ. V gave up 0 bases and J gave up 3 bases, with 11 bases separating them. The CDR3 runs 15 residues. CDR3 coding DNA: TGTGCCAGCAGCCAAGATGGGGGGAATGACTATGGCTACACCTTC. As protein: CASSQDGGNDYGYTF.

This clone was recorded once. This chain uses TRBV24-1 with TRBJ2-5; 7 bases align to TRBD1. Unmatched junction bases numbered 11, after V lost 3 bases and J lost 5 bases. CDR1 and CDR2 from the germline V gene are KGHDR and SFDVKD. CDR3 length: 16 amino acids. This chain's CDR3 is CATSDRRADRIETQYF. In DNA form, the CDR3 reads TGTGCCACCAGTGATCGGAGAGCGGACAGGATTGAGACCCAGTACTTC.

V gene TRBV5-1 combines with J gene TRBJ1-3; possibly TRBD1 for D (5 bases). With 1 base removed from V and 1 base from J, the gap between germline ends came to 12 bases. The V gene's germline CDR1 is SGHRS and CDR2 YFSETQ. The CDR3 loop spans 16 amino acids. CDR3 amino acids: CASSLTLSGSGNTIYF. The CDR3 DNA sequence: TGCGCCAGCAGCTTGACCCTCTCAGGGTCTGGAAACACCATATATTTT.

The chain is built from TRBV18 and TRBJ2-4, with a weak D call TRBD2 (6 bases). Germline values: CDR1 KGHSH, CDR2 LQKENI. The CDR3 has 13 amino acids. Trimming stripped 4 bases from V and 6 bases from J, with 10 bases between. The CDR3 reads CASSLGRGNIQYF. CDR3 bases: TGTGCCAGCTCACTCGGGCGGGGAAACATTCAGTACTTC.

This chain links TRBV19 with TRBJ1-6, with TRBD1 matching over 8 bases. Germline V CDR1 and CDR2: LNHDA, SQIVND (reference sequence). V was clipped by 4 bases and J by 9 bases; unmatched bases: 8. CDR3 length: 15 residues. The CDR3 nucleotides read TGTGCCAGTAGTACTGGACAGGGCCGAATTTCACCCCTCCACTTT. Translated, it gives CASSTGQGRISPLHF.

The sample holds many counts of this clone. The chain links TRBV6-5 to TRBJ1-6, with D possibly matching TRBD1 (5 bases). The V end was cut by 8 bases, the J end by 0 bases, with 11 bases between. This CDR3 comprises 15 residues. Looked up from germline, CDR1 is MNHEY and CDR2 is SVGAGI. In DNA form, the CDR3 reads TGTGCCAGCCGCCCGCAGGGCTCCTATAATTCACCCCTCCACTTT. Its translation: CASRPQGSYNSPLHF.

The J gene is TRBJ1-1, the V gene TRBV7-9; D unresolved. The germline V and J ends were trimmed by 2 bases and 0 bases, with 16 bases remaining between them. The CDR3 length is 17 residues. Germline V gives CDR1 SEHNR, CDR2 FQNEAQ (reference sequence). CDR3 amino acids: CASSLYQVPPMNTEAFF. The CDR3 DNA follows: TGTGCCAGCAGCTTATACCAGGTTCCCCCTATGAACACTGAAGCTTTCTTT. Combining the CDR3 with reference TRBV7-9 and TRBJ1-1 gives the whole variable domain DTGVSQNPRHKITKRGQNVTFRCDPISEHNRLYWYRQTLGQGPEFLTYFQNEAQLEKSRLLSDRFSAERPKGSFSTLEIQRTEQGDSAMYLCASSLYQVPPMNTEAFFGQGTRLTVV.

This clone was observed once. The rearrangement links TRBV6-5 to TRBJ2-1, with 8 bases matching TRBD2. J gave up 7 bases and V 6 bases, and 8 bases lay outside the gene matches. Germline CDR1 reads MNHEY; CDR2 reads SVGAGI. CDR3 length equals 14 residues. CDR3 protein: CASSSAGAMNEQFF. As DNA, the CDR3 is TGTGCCAGCAGCTCAGCGGGGGCTATGAATGAGCAGTTCTTC.

Turning to this clone: This may be a read error: a much more frequent sequence differs by one nucleotide. The same CDR3 arises from other DNA sequences in this sample as well. For the CDR3, the DNA is TGCGCCAGCAGCGCTAGCGGAGGTTACAATGAGCAGTTCTTC. Translated, it gives CASSASGGYNEQFF. This chain links TRBV5-1 with TRBJ2-1; 7 nucleotides align to TRBD2. Germline V gene sequence: CDR1 SGHRS, CDR2 YFSETQ. The CDR3 has 14 residues. V shed 4 bases and J 4 bases; nucleotides not matched to a gene: 5.

The chain links TRBV12-3 or TRBV12-4 to TRBJ1-2; D is perhaps TRBD1 (5 bases). The germline V and J ends were trimmed by 6 bases and 8 bases, with 16 bases remaining between them. The CDR3 loop spans 13 amino acids. In nucleotides, the CDR3 is TGTGCCAGCAGCCCCGGGACTCTGAGGGGCTACACCTTC. It specifies CASSPGTLRGYTF.

J is TRBJ1-2 and V is TRBV27, with 8 bases that match TRBD1. Germline CDR1 is MNHEY and CDR2 is SMNVEV (reference sequence). The CDR3 totals 15 residues. V shed 2 bases and J 4 bases; nucleotides not matched to a gene: 6. The CDR3, as DNA: TGTGCCAGCAGTTTAGGCCGGGACAGGAGCTATGGCTACACCTTC. It encodes CASSLGRDRSYGYTF.

This chain connects TRBV3-1 (or the pseudogene TRBV3-2) to TRBJ1-1; TRBD1 might be the D (5 bases). Germline assignment: CDR1 LGHDT and CDR2 YNNKEL (reference sequence). There are 13 residues in the CDR3. Deletions cut 4 bases from V and 11 bases from J, with 17 bases between. The CDR3 region is CASSPTVGIRAFF. The CDR3 nucleotides read TGTGCCAGCAGCCCGACAGTGGGAATAAGGGCTTTCTTT.

The chain employs TRBV5-6 and TRBJ1-5; D ambiguous. CDR1 and CDR2 (germline): SGHDT, YYEEEE. CDR3 length: 15 amino acids. The ends were cut back, 0 bases at V and 0 bases at J, with 7 bases in the middle. CDR3 DNA: TGTGCCAGCAGCTTGGACGGGTATAGCAATCAGCCCCAGCATTTT. This gives the protein CASSLDGYSNQPQHF.

This clone appeared many times. V usage is TRBV7-8 and J usage is TRBJ2-5; 11 bases agree with TRBD2. Germline V CDR1 and CDR2: SGHVS, FQNEAQ. V was clipped by 2 bases and J by 7 bases; unmatched bases: 12. The CDR3 has 17 residues. Here the CDR3 DNA reads TGTGCCAGCAGCTTAATCGCTAGCGGGGGGAGTAAGGGGACCCAGTACTTC. It encodes CASSLIASGGSKGTQYF. The full variable domain, rest sourced from reference TRBV7-8 and TRBJ2-5, is GAGVSQSPRYKVAKRGQDVALRCDPISGHVSLFWYQQALGQGPEFLTYFQNEAQLDKSGLPSDRFFAERPEGSVSTLKIQRTQQEDSAVYLCASSLIASGGSKGTQYFGPGTRLLVL.